The 8 T cell receptor beta chains reported below all come from one sample, sequenced in a study of memory CD4+ T cells and cytomegalovirus serostatus. Single viable CD3+CD4+CD8-CD45RO+ cells were sorted as the memory CD4+ T cells. Sequencing was performed with immunoSEQ multiplex PCR; in TCRdb, only in-frame clones are kept and a portion is missing. There are under 75,000 clones in the sample; around three quarters occur only once, and approximately 0.53% lies in the top ten. Sequences were obtained from memory CD4+ T cells from blood. These receptors were taken from an adult in good health and CMV-seronegative. Some clones in this sample may be carry-over from other donors' samples.

This chain links TRBV19 with TRBJ1-5, with D maybe TRBD1 (5 bases). The CDR3 has 17 amino acids. The germline gives CDR1 LNHDA, CDR2 SQIVND (reference sequence). The germline V and J ends were trimmed by 1 base and 2 bases, with 15 bases remaining between them. The CDR3 loop is CASSIAQTDPRNQPQHF. CDR3 DNA sequence: TGTGCCAGTAGTATAGCCCAGACAGACCCTCGCAATCAGCCCCAGCATTTT.

A note on this clone: Germline is not matched at one junction end, which may reflect a read error. The chain recombines TRBV6-5 with TRBJ1-1; D uncertain. There are 14 residues in the CDR3. Germline loops: CDR1 MNHEY, CDR2 SVGAGI. The CDR3 loop is CATSYPGAKSEAFF. As DNA, the CDR3 is TGTGCCACCAGTTACCCCGGCGCGAAGAGTGAAGCTTTCTTT.

This clone was seen more than once but under ten times. The rearrangement joins TRBV5-6 to TRBJ1-2, with D maybe TRBD1 (5 bases). The length of the CDR3 is 13 residues. Trimming removed 2 bases from V and 8 bases from J, with 13 bases in between. Germline CDR1 is SGHDT and CDR2 is YYEEEE. The CDR3 nucleotides are TGTGCCAGCAGCTTCGGCAGGGCGGGCGGCTACACCTTC. Amino acid sequence: CASSFGRAGGYTF.

This rearrangement joins TRBV5-5 to TRBJ1-2; D remains ambiguous. V lost 3 bases to trimming and J lost 0 bases, with 12 bases between them. Germline CDR1 and CDR2: SGHKS and YYEKEE (reference sequence). The CDR3 totals 15 residues. The CDR3 is CASSSKETSNYGYTF. The CDR3 nucleotides read TGTGCCAGCAGCTCCAAAGAGACCTCTAACTATGGCTACACCTTC.

This clone is a singleton in its sample. In DNA form, the CDR3 reads TGTGCCAGCAGCTTAGGGGGGGCCGCCAAGTATAGCAATCAGCCCCAGCATTTT. The encoded protein is CASSLGGAAKYSNQPQHF. The chain links TRBV11-3 to TRBJ1-5, with D perhaps matching TRBD1 (6 bases). Germline V lookup: CDR1 SGHNT, CDR2 YENEEA. The CDR3 loop spans 18 amino acids. V was shortened by 1 base and J by 0 bases, with 16 bases between the two germline ends.

V and J are TRBV5-4 and TRBJ2-5; TRBD1 or TRBD2 may be the D gene (6 bases each). The CDR3 contains 13 residues. V lost 0 bases and J 7 bases, leaving 10 bases between the germline ends. The germline CDR1 and CDR2 sequences are SGHNT and YYREEE (reference sequence). CDR3 bases: TGTGCCAGCAGCTTGGAGGGGGGCGGGACCCAGTACTTC. Its translation: CASSLEGGGTQYF.

Only one count was recorded for this clone. The chain combines TRBV15 with TRBJ2-5, with 7 bases matching TRBD2. Trimming took 4 bases from V and 4 from J; bases not matched to a gene: 0. Germline V gene lookup returns CDR1 LNHNV and CDR2 YYDKDF (reference sequence). The CDR3 extends over 12 amino acids. CDR3 amino acids: CATSTGGETQYF. The CDR3 DNA is TGTGCCACCAGCACGGGGGGAGAGACCCAGTACTTC. The full variable domain, its missing parts supplied by reference TRBV15 and TRBJ2-5, is DAMVIQNPRYQVTQFGKPVTLSCSQTLNHNVMYWYQQKSSQAPKLLFHYYDKDFNNEADTPDNFQSRRPNTSFCFLDIRSPGLGDTAMYLCATSTGGETQYFGPGTRLLVL.

The rearrangement uses TRBV15 and TRBJ2-7, with D possibly matching TRBD2 (6 bases). The V end lost 5 bases, the J end lost 1 base, and 18 bases lay between the germline ends. This CDR3 is 16 amino acids long. The V gene's germline CDR1 is LNHNV and CDR2 YYDKDF (reference sequence). The CDR3 DNA reads as TGTGCCACCAGCGTATCCGGGACGGAGGGTTCCTACGAGCAGTACTTC. Amino acids: CATSVSGTEGSYEQYF.